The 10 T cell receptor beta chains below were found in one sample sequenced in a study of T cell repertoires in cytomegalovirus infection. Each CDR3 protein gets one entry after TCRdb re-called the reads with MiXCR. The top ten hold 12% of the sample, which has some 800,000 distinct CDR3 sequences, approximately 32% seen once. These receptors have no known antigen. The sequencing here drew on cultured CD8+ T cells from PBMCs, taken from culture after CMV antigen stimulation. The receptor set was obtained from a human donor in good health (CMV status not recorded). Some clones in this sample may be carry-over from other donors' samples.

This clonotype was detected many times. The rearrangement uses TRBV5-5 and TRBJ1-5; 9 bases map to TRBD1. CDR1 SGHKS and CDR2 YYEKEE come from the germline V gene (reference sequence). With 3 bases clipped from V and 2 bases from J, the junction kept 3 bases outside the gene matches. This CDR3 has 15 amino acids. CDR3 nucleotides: TGTGCCAGCAGCTGGAGGACAGGGGGCAATCAGCCCCAGCATTTT. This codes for CASSWRTGGNQPQHF.

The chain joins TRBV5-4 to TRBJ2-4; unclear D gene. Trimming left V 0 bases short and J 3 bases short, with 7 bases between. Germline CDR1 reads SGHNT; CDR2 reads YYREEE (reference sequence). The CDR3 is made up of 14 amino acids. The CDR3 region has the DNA TGTGCCAGCAGCTTGGACAGTGGCAAAAACATTCAGTACTTC. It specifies CASSLDSGKNIQYF.

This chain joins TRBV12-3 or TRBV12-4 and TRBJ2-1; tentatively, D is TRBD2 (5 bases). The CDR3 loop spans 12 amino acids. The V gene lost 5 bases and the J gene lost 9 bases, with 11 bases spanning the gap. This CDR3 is CASSPTSSEQFF. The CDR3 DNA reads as TGTGCCAGCAGTCCAACTAGTAGTGAGCAGTTCTTC.

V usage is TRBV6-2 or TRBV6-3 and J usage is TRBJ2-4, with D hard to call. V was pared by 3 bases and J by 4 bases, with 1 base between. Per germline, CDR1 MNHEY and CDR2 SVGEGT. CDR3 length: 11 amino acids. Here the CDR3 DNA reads TGTGCCAGCAGTTATAAAAACATTCAGTACTTC. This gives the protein CASSYKNIQYF.

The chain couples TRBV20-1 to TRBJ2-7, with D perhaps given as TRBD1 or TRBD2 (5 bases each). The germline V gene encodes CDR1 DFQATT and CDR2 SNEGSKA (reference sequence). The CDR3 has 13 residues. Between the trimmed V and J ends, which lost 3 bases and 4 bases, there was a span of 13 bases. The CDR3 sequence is CSASSRDRYEQYV. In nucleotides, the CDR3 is TGCAGTGCTAGTTCCAGGGACCGGTACGAGCAGTACGTC.

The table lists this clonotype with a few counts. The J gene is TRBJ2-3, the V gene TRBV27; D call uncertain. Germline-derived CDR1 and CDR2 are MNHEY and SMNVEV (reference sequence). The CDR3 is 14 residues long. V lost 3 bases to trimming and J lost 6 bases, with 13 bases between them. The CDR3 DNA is TGTGCCAGCAGTTTGCCAGGACGGGCGGATACGCAGTATTTT. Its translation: CASSLPGRADTQYF.

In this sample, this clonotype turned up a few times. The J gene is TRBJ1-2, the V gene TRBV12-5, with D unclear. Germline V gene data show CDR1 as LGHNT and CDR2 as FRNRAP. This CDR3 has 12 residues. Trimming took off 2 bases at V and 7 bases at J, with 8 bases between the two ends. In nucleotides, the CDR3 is TGTGCTAGTGGTTTGTTCGGCGGTGGCTACACCTTC. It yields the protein CASGLFGGGYTF. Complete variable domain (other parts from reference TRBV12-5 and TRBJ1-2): DARVTQTPRHKVTEMGQEVTMRCQPILGHNTVFWYRQTMMQGLELLAYFRNRAPLDDSGMPKDRFSAEMPDATLATLKIQPSEPRDSAVYFCASGLFGGGYTFGSGTRLTVV.

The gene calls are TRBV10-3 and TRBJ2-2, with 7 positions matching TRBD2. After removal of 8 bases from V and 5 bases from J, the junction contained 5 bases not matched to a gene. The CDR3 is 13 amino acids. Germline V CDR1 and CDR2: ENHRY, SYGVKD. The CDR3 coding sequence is TGTGCCATCCTCCGGGGGGAAACCGGGGAGCTGTTTTTT. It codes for CAILRGETGELFF.

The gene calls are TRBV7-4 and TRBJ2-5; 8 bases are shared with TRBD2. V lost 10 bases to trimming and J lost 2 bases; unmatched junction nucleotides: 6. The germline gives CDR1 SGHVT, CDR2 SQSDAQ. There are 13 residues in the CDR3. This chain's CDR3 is CAIGRAGQETQYF. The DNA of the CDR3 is TGTGCCATCGGGAGGGCTGGGCAAGAGACCCAGTACTTC. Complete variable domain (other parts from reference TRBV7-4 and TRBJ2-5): GAGVSQSPRYKVAKRGRDVALRCDSISGHVTLYWYRQTLGQGSEVLTYSQSDAQRDKSGRPSGRFSAERPERSVSTLKIQRTEQGDSAVYLCAIGRAGQETQYFGPGTRLLVL.

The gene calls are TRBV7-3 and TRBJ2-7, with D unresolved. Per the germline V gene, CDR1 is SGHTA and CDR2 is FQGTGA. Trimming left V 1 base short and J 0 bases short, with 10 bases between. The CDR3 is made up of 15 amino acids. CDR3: CASSLRGRSSYEQYF. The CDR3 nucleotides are TGTGCCAGCAGCTTAAGAGGCAGGAGCTCCTACGAGCAGTACTTC.